This T cell receptor (beta chain) was recovered during a study of blood T cell repertoires in COVID-19 (TCRdb year 2020). For the wider study: The collaborator samples originated in the United States, Italy and Spain and spanned the acute and convalescent phases of COVID-19. Subjects who had been exposed to COVID-19, were actively infected with it, or had recovered from it provided the deeply sampled blood TCRbeta repertoires that made up the dataset. The repertoires were released in a freely available public database meant as a resource for research on the immune response to SARS-CoV-2. Where available, HLA class I and class II types were obtained from metadata supplied by the sample provider rather than from assay-based typing. The prospective study material was composed of cDNA or gDNA derived from T cells, B-cell-depleted T cells, or PBMCs. Nearly every sample came with metadata listing a de-identified subject ID, COVID-19 status, age in years and sex. The samples were drawn from the first 160 participants of the ongoing ImmuneRACE study and from roughly 1,300 subjects provided by 6 global collaborators.

TCRbeta CDR3 regions were amplified from genomic DNA by means of the immunoSEQ Assay, a bias-controlled multiplex PCR. The study's own analysis went as follows. The number of nucleated cells in each sample was estimated from the amplification of reference gene primers within the assay. To quantify the absolute abundance of each unique TCRbeta CDR3 rearrangement, sequence reads were collapsed and filtered. For each sample, productive Simpson clonality was calculated as the square root of Simpson's diversity index over productive rearrangements. As stored in TCRdb, this immuneACCESS dataset retains in-frame rearrangements with V and J assigned. A fraction of the clones does not appear; measured against another copy, unresolved V genes explain less than half of the discrepancy, and the remainder lacks a known reason. V and J calls and clone size follow that table, whereas D and trimming were derived from the DNA. Recorded for this sample are around 85,000 clones; roughly 89% of them occurred a single time. More than 3.5% of the sample is in the top ten clones.

Study-wide conclusions, independent of this receptor: Clinical and demographic metadata were provided uncurated, with the amount varying by source and participant.

Collaborating institutions collected whole blood in K2EDTA tubes following their own protocols. Collaborator samples were shipped for TCRbeta analysis as frozen whole blood, isolated PBMCs, or DNA extracted from either sample type. The sample holds a few counts of this clone. Its cognate antigen has yet to be identified. No much larger clone exists at a distance of one base, and base qualities are not known. The sequenced sample consisted of peripheral blood. This clonotype was sampled from a woman older than 75 with active or convalescent COVID-19.

The CDR3 protein: CASTPARRGYEQYF. The nucleotide sequence reads TGTGCCAGCACTCCGGCGCGACGGGGCTACGAGCAGTACTTC. This receptor chain uses TRBV14 and TRBJ2-7; TRBD2 is a possible D gene, resting on 5 matching bases. Including cysteine and phenylalanine, the CDR3 has 14 amino acids. The sequence is cut down to CDR3 DNA, 42 bases in frame from base 1. CDR1 and CDR2, looked up from the germline V gene, are SGHDN and FVKESK. V sheds 7 bases and J sheds 3 bases, leaving 16 bases between their ends.